This T cell receptor beta chain was recorded in a study of T cell responses to AZD1222 COVID-19 vaccine. Findings and limits, study-wide: Repertoires were sampled only after the peak T cell response. The donors showed a predominance of white British ancestry and of females, with possible underestimation of clonal diversity.

Assay used: immunoSEQ multiplex PCR; TCRdb lists only in-frame clones, some missing. Among roughly 260,000 clones listed, approximately 93% were seen once. Comments on this clone: The target antigen is unknown.

The CDR3 loop spans 13 amino acids. The germline V and J ends were trimmed by 6 bases and 4 bases, with 12 bases remaining between them. V is TRBV12-3 or TRBV12-4 and J is TRBJ1-1; D is possibly TRBD1 (6 bases). This TCR derives from an adult in good health. The specimen comprised peripheral blood, sampled on day 0 of AZD1222 vaccination. CDR3: CASRKRGGTEAFF. In nucleotides, the CDR3 is TGTGCCAGCAGAAAAAGGGGGGGCACTGAAGCTTTCTTT.